The 15 T cell receptor beta chains below all came from one sample that was sequenced in a study of identical twins. Using its own MiXCR run on the 5' RACE reads, TCRdb lists one record per CDR3 protein. The sample consists of 400,000 to 500,000 distinct CDR3 sequences, approximately 15% of them appearing once. The same specimen was also included in a second study, on yellow fever vaccine responses in identical twins.

Sequenced material: CD4+ T cells sorted from blood. Source of these receptors: a woman between 18 and 30 years old in good health.

There are many counts of this clonotype. This chain uses TRBV27 with TRBJ2-5, with 7 bases identical to TRBD1. This CDR3 comprises 14 residues. Germline values: CDR1 MNHEY, CDR2 SMNVEV (reference sequence). J lost 3 bases, V lost 5 bases, and 6 bases had no gene match. The CDR3: CASSTGTAKETQYF. Here the CDR3 DNA reads TGTGCCAGCAGTACGGGGACAGCCAAAGAGACCCAGTACTTC.

This sequence joins TRBV29-1 and TRBJ1-2, with a tentative D call TRBD1 (5 bases). V lost 4 bases and J 7 bases, leaving 19 bases between the germline ends. Germline V gene sequence: CDR1 SQVTM, CDR2 ANQGSEA. The CDR3 is 14 residues long. For the CDR3, the DNA is TGCAGCGTTGCCCATGTGGGGGGGATTCTTGGCTACACCTTC. Amino acid sequence: CSVAHVGGILGYTF. Supplemented by reference TRBV29-1 and TRBJ1-2, the full variable domain reads SAVISQKPSRDICQRGTSLTIQCQVDSQVTMMFWYRQQPGQSLTLIATANQGSEATYESGFVIDKFPISRPNLTFSTLTVSNMSPEDSSIYLCSVAHVGGILGYTFGSGTRLTVV.

This clonotype was recorded at least ten times. Written as DNA, the CDR3 is TGTGCCAGCTCTAACAGTTACAATCAGCCCCAGCATTTT. Its protein is CASSNSYNQPQHF. The chain has TRBV28 and TRBJ1-5, with D unclear. The CDR3 is 13 residues long. V lost 8 bases and J lost 3, with 11 bases in between. Per germline, CDR1 MDHEN and CDR2 SYDVKM.

This clonotype was found many times. The chain has TRBV4-2 and TRBJ2-7, with 10 bases aligning to TRBD1. V was pared by 1 base and J by 6 bases, with 6 bases of the junction left unmatched. Germline CDR1 reads LGHNA; CDR2 reads YNFKEQ. The CDR3 has 15 amino acids. The CDR3 protein is CASSQGDRGGLEQYF. The CDR3 DNA follows: TGTGCCAGCAGCCAAGGGGACAGGGGTGGTCTCGAGCAGTACTTC.

This clonotype was counted between two and nine times. This sequence joins TRBV6-4 and TRBJ1-5, with unresolved D. CDR1 MRHNA and CDR2 SNTAGT come from the germline V gene. V lost 8 bases and J lost 9, with 5 bases in between. This CDR3 contains 9 residues. The CDR3 bases are TGTGCCAGCCGGCCGCCCCAGCATTTT. Protein sequence: CASRPPQHF.

The chain is built from TRBV20-1 and TRBJ2-5; D is unresolved. CDR1 is DFQATT, CDR2 SNEGSKA, per germline (reference sequence). V was clipped by 4 bases and J by 0 bases, with 12 bases between them. The CDR3 contains 14 residues. Here the CDR3 reads CSATTGRYQETQYF. In nucleotides, the CDR3 is TGCAGTGCTACCACCGGGCGGTACCAAGAGACCCAGTACTTC.

This clonotype was counted a few times. V usage is TRBV11-2 and J usage is TRBJ2-3; 11 positions match TRBD2. The V segment lost 5 bases and the J segment 3 bases; nucleotides outside the gene matches: 13. This CDR3 spans 18 amino acids. Germline CDR1 and CDR2: SGHAT and FQNNGV. The CDR3 region has the DNA TGTGCCAGCAGCCTGTTAGCGGGAGGGCGGAGAAGGACAGATACGCAGTATTTT. Encoded protein: CASSLLAGGRRRTDTQYF.

Only one count was recorded for this clonotype. The rearrangement uses TRBV12-5 and TRBJ2-1; 7 bases fit TRBD2. The V gene end was trimmed by 4 bases and the J gene end by 0 bases; junction bases not matched to a gene: 18. Germline V gene sequence: CDR1 LGHNT, CDR2 FRNRAP. CDR3 length equals 20 residues. CDR3 amino acids: CASGWQTSQSPPSSYNEQFF. CDR3 nucleotide sequence: TGTGCTAGTGGTTGGCAGACTAGCCAATCGCCCCCAAGCTCCTACAATGAGCAGTTCTTC.

The CDR3 reads CASRGGGSLGEQFF. CDR3 DNA: TGTGCCAGCAGAGGGGGGGGGAGCTTGGGTGAGCAGTTCTTC. This chain connects TRBV7-2 to TRBJ2-1; possibly TRBD2 for D (7 bases). CDR1 is SGHTA, CDR2 FQGNSA, per germline. The V gene lost 6 bases and the J gene lost 9 bases, with 18 bases spanning the gap. The CDR3 is 14 residues long.

The chain uses TRBV11-2 and TRBJ2-1, with TRBD1 matching over 11 bases. This CDR3 comprises 13 residues. V shed 5 bases, J shed 9 bases, and the junction held 3 bases outside the gene matches. Germline V gives CDR1 SGHAT, CDR2 FQNNGV. CDR3 nucleotide sequence: TGTGCCAGCAGCGGACAGGGGGCTCGTGAGCAGTTCTTC. This codes for CASSGQGAREQFF. Complete variable domain (other parts from reference TRBV11-2 and TRBJ2-1): EAGVAQSPRYKIIEKRQSVAFWCNPISGHATLYWYQQILGQGPKLLIQFQNNGVVDDSQLPKDRFSAERLKGVDSTLKIQPAKLEDSAVYLCASSGQGAREQFFGPGTRLTVL.

CDR3 sequence reads: CASSPPAPNYLTGELFF. The CDR3 DNA reads TGTGCCAGCAGCCCTCCCGCCCCAAATTATCTCACCGGGGAGCTGTTTTTT. V is TRBV7-9 and J is TRBJ2-2; no firm D call. In germline, CDR1 is SEHNR, CDR2 FQNEAQ (reference sequence). Trimming removed 5 bases at V and 4 bases at J, with 20 bases between. This CDR3 comprises 17 residues.

J is TRBJ2-6 and V is TRBV5-1; perhaps D is TRBD1 or TRBD2 (5 bases each). Looked up from germline, CDR1 is SGHRS and CDR2 is YFSETQ. The CDR3 loop spans 18 amino acids. Trimming cost V 4 bases and J 0 bases, with 17 bases left between them. CDR3 region: CASSQGRRAGSGANVLTF. The CDR3 region has the DNA TGCGCCAGCAGCCAGGGACGTCGGGCGGGCTCTGGGGCCAACGTCCTGACTTTC.

There are many counts of this clonotype. The rearrangement uses TRBV29-1 and TRBJ2-7; D call uncertain. V shed 0 bases and J shed 2 bases, with 2 bases lying between them. This CDR3 spans 11 amino acids. Germline CDR1 is SQVTM and CDR2 is ANQGSEA. The DNA of the CDR3 is TGCAGCGTTGAAGATGCCTACGAGCAGTACTTC. Amino acid sequence: CSVEDAYEQYF.

CDR3 sequence reads: CASSLWASGSKETQYF. DNA of the CDR3: TGTGCCAGCAGCTTGTGGGCTAGCGGATCTAAAGAGACCCAGTACTTC. The chain carries TRBV5-6 and TRBJ2-5, with 7 bases that match TRBD2. In germline, CDR1 is SGHDT, CDR2 YYEEEE. This CDR3 comprises 16 residues. Trimming at V came to 1 base and at J to 3 bases, leaving 9 bases not matched to a gene.

In its sample, this clonotype was seen a few times. The chain joins TRBV30 to TRBJ2-5; maybe TRBD2 (6 bases). With 3 bases removed from V and 4 bases from J, the gap between germline ends came to 12 bases. CDR3 length equals 13 residues. The V gene's germline CDR1 is GTSNPN and CDR2 SVGIG (reference sequence). This chain's CDR3 is CAWSPVGGETQYF. CDR3 in DNA: TGTGCCTGGAGCCCGGTCGGGGGAGAGACCCAGTACTTC.